Each of the 20 T cell receptor beta chains below was sequenced from the same sample in a study of shared clonotypes between healthy human individuals. TCRdb's copy holds only in-frame clones and misses some; the assay was immunoSEQ multiplex PCR. This sample carries some 660,000 clones, 60% to 75% of them seen once, and the ten largest clones take about 1.8%. The sample taken for sequencing was memory CD4+ T cells sorted from blood. The subset was: CD45RA-negative fraction. Every receptor here comes from a woman in her twenties or thirties in good health.

This clone was detected only a few times. The chain has TRBV7-6 and TRBJ2-3, with TRBD1 as a possible D gene (6 bases). CDR1 and CDR2 from the germline V gene are SGHVS and FNYEAQ. V was shortened by 5 bases and J by 0 bases, with 12 bases between the two germline ends. There are 15 residues in the CDR3. The CDR3 here is CASSHGQISTDTQYF. DNA of the CDR3: TGTGCCAGCAGCCACGGACAGATAAGCACAGATACGCAGTATTTT.

This clone was counted only a few times. The V and J genes are TRBV19 and TRBJ1-1, with D uncertain. Germline loops: CDR1 LNHDA, CDR2 SQIVND (reference sequence). Trimming cost V 7 bases and J 0 bases, with 12 bases left between them. This CDR3 is 14 amino acids long. The DNA for the CDR3 is TGTGCCAGTACCAGGACTGGGCTGAACACTGAAGCTTTCTTT. Translating gives CASTRTGLNTEAFF. The full variable domain, with the rest looked up from reference TRBV19 and TRBJ1-1, is DGGITQSPKYLFRKEGQNVTLSCEQNLNHDAMYWYRQDPGQGLRLIYYSQIVNDFQKGDIAEGYSVSREKKESFPLTVTSAQKNPTAFYLCASTRTGLNTEAFFGQGTRLTVV.

The rearrangement links TRBV7-8 to TRBJ2-7; the match to TRBD1 covers 9 bases. Trimming removed 2 bases from V and 5 bases from J; junction bases left unmatched: 10. This CDR3 is 16 amino acids long. Looked up from germline, CDR1 is SGHVS and CDR2 is FQNEAQ. The CDR3 DNA reads as TGTGCCAGCAGCTTACTCCTCGGACAGGGGAGAGACGAGCAGTACTTC. This gives the protein CASSLLLGQGRDEQYF.

The chain carries TRBV6-6 and TRBJ2-1, with no clear D. Germline CDR1 is MNHNY and CDR2 is SVGAGI (reference sequence). This CDR3 is 16 amino acids long. The V end lost 3 bases, the J end lost 7 bases, and 19 bases lay between the germline ends. CDR3 loop: CASSYSPGYLVNEQFF. Here the CDR3 DNA reads TGTGCCAGCAGTTATTCACCCGGATATTTAGTGAATGAGCAGTTCTTC.

Comments on this clone: Distinct nucleotide sequences in the sample also encode this CDR3. The chain recombines TRBV28 with TRBJ1-2, with TRBD1 matching over 9 bases. The V and J ends lost 6 bases and 4 bases, in that order; junction bases with no gene match: 9. Germline assignment: CDR1 MDHEN and CDR2 SYDVKM. CDR3 length equals 15 residues. CDR3 amino acids: CASSLDRGRGYGYTF. As DNA, the CDR3 is TGTGCCAGCAGCCTGGACAGGGGCAGAGGCTATGGCTACACCTTC.

The chain recombines TRBV7-8 with TRBJ2-1, with D possibly being TRBD1 (7 bases). CDR1 is SGHVS, CDR2 FQNEAQ, per germline. V was pared by 1 base and J by 3 bases, with 13 bases between. This CDR3 has 16 residues. In nucleotides, the CDR3 is TGTGCCAGCAGCTTAGTCGCAGGGGGGAACTACAATGAGCAGTTCTTC. Translation gives CASSLVAGGNYNEQFF. Together with reference TRBV7-8 and TRBJ2-1, the CDR3 gives the full variable domain: GAGVSQSPRYKVAKRGQDVALRCDPISGHVSLFWYQQALGQGPEFLTYFQNEAQLDKSGLPSDRFFAERPEGSVSTLKIQRTQQEDSAVYLCASSLVAGGNYNEQFFGPGTRLTVL.

The chain couples TRBV28 to TRBJ1-2; no clear D. This CDR3 comprises 14 residues. Germline assignment: CDR1 MDHEN and CDR2 SYDVKM. Trimming shortened V by 4 bases and J by 3 bases, and 12 bases separated the two germline ends. The DNA of the CDR3 is TGTGCCAGCAGTTCTTATGGGGTCGACTATGGCTACACCTTC. Its translation: CASSSYGVDYGYTF.

The J gene is TRBJ2-7, the V gene TRBV29-1; D not resolved. V was shortened by 5 bases and J by 9 bases, with 11 bases between the two germline ends. CDR1 is SQVTM and CDR2 is ANQGSEA in the germline V gene. CDR3 length equals 10 residues. CDR3 region: CSVFSAGQYF. CDR3 nucleotide sequence: TGCAGCGTTTTTTCGGCAGGGCAGTACTTC.

The CDR3 loop is CASSRGTGVGQPQHF. The CDR3 DNA is TGTGCCAGCAGTCGAGGGACAGGGGTTGGTCAGCCCCAGCATTTT. This chain links TRBV6-5 with TRBJ1-5; TRBD1 matches at 10 bases. With 5 bases clipped from V and 6 bases from J, the junction kept 7 bases outside the gene matches. This CDR3 has 15 amino acids. Germline V gene data show CDR1 as MNHEY and CDR2 as SVGAGI.

The chain is built from TRBV28 and TRBJ2-1, with D perhaps TRBD2 (6 bases). Germline V gene data show CDR1 as MDHEN and CDR2 as SYDVKM. The CDR3 consists of 15 residues. V lost 7 bases and J 4 bases, leaving 17 bases between the germline ends. The CDR3 sequence is CASNIAVGAYNEQFF. The CDR3 DNA reads TGTGCCAGCAACATAGCGGTAGGGGCATACAATGAGCAGTTCTTC.

This clone was found a few times. The chain uses TRBV7-9 and TRBJ2-7; 7 nucleotides agree with TRBD1. Germline CDR1 reads SEHNR; CDR2 reads FQNEAQ (reference sequence). The CDR3 runs to 13 residues. J gave up 2 bases and V 10 bases, and 8 bases lay outside the gene matches. The CDR3 loop reads CATLQGPTYEQYF. The CDR3 nucleotides read TGTGCCACACTACAGGGGCCAACCTACGAGCAGTACTTC.

The V call is TRBV7-2, the J call TRBJ1-3; 9 nucleotides match TRBD1. CDR1 is SGHTA, CDR2 FQGNSA, per germline. The length of the CDR3 is 16 residues. V shed 5 bases, J shed 1 base, and the junction held 6 bases outside the gene matches. CDR3 nucleotide sequence: TGTGCCAGCAGCCCGACAGGGGGTATTTCTGGAAACACCATATATTTT. Amino acid sequence: CASSPTGGISGNTIYF.

V is TRBV28 and J is TRBJ1-2, with TRBD1 matching 8 bases. The germline gives CDR1 MDHEN, CDR2 SYDVKM. The CDR3 totals 15 residues. Trimming removed 7 bases from V and 3 bases from J; junction bases left unmatched: 10. CDR3 region: CASTMTDRVYYGYTF. In nucleotides, the CDR3 is TGTGCCAGCACCATGACGGACAGGGTGTACTATGGCTACACCTTC.

The chain combines TRBV5-1 with TRBJ1-1; no clear D gene. CDR1 and CDR2 from the germline V gene are SGHRS and YFSETQ. With 4 bases removed from V and 1 base from J, the gap between germline ends came to 11 bases. This CDR3 comprises 14 residues. CDR3 nucleotides: TGCGCCAGCAGCCAATTGGGTGGGAACACTGAAGCTTTCTTT. The encoded protein is CASSQLGGNTEAFF.

This chain links TRBV14 with TRBJ2-1; D not resolved. V lost 0 bases, J lost 3 bases, and 9 bases lay in between. This CDR3 has 15 residues. Germline loops: CDR1 SGHDN, CDR2 FVKESK. This chain's CDR3 is CASSQEGMRYNEQFF. The CDR3 nucleotides read TGTGCCAGCAGCCAAGAAGGGATGCGCTACAATGAGCAGTTCTTC.

The chain links TRBV30 to TRBJ2-1; 13 positions agree with TRBD2. The V segment lost 2 bases and the J segment 9 bases; nucleotides outside the gene matches: 13. Germline V gene lookup returns CDR1 GTSNPN and CDR2 SVGIG (reference sequence). This CDR3 has 17 residues. In DNA form, the CDR3 reads TGTGCCTGGAGTCGAGGGACGGGACTAGCGGGACTCGTTGAGCAGTTCTTC. It translates to CAWSRGTGLAGLVEQFF.

The CDR3 DNA reads TGTGCCTGGAGTTTATCCAGTCAGCCCCAGCATTTT. This sequence encodes CAWSLSSQPQHF. This rearrangement joins TRBV30 to TRBJ1-5, with no clear D. Germline CDR1 reads GTSNPN; CDR2 reads SVGIG (reference sequence). Between the trimmed V and J ends, which lost 2 bases and 6 bases, there was a span of 8 bases. The CDR3 covers 12 residues.

The chain carries TRBV6-5 and TRBJ1-3; D is possibly TRBD1 (5 bases). This CDR3 contains 13 residues. V lost 6 bases and J lost 4, with 10 bases in between. From germline, CDR1 is MNHEY and CDR2 SVGAGI. CDR3 nucleotide sequence: TGTGCCAGCAGCAACTCAGGGGGAAACACCATATATTTT. Translation: CASSNSGGNTIYF.

This clone occurred a few times. The chain links TRBV11-2 to TRBJ1-2, with TRBD1 as a possible D gene (6 bases). The CDR3 has 15 amino acids. In germline, CDR1 is SGHAT, CDR2 FQNNGV. Trimming pared 4 bases from V and 4 bases from J, leaving 16 bases between. The CDR3 nucleotides read TGTGCCAGCAGCTCCCGAAATGACAGGCTCTATGGCTACACCTTC. Amino acid sequence: CASSSRNDRLYGYTF.

In its sample, this clone was seen many times. The chain links TRBV12-5 to TRBJ2-3; TRBD2 matches at 11 bases. The CDR3 runs to 16 residues. Germline lookup yields CDR1 LGHNT and CDR2 FRNRAP. The ends lost 1 base at V and 0 bases at J; junction bases unmatched: 0. This chain's CDR3 is CASGLGLAGSTDTQYF. CDR3 DNA: TGTGCTAGTGGTTTGGGACTAGCGGGAAGCACAGATACGCAGTATTTT.